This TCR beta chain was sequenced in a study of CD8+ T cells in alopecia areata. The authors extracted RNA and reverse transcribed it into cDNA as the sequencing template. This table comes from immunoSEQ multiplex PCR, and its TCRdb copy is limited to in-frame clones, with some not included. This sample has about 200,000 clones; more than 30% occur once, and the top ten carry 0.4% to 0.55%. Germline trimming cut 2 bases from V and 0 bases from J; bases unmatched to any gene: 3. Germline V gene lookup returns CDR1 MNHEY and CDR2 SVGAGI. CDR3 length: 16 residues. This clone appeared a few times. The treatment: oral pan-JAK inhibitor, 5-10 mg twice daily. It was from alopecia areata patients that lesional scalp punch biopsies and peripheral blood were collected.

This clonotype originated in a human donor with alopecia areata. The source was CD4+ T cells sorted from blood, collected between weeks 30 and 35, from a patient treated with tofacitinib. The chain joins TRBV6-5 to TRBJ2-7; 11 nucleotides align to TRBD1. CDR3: CASSYGQGAPSYEQYF. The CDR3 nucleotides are TGTGCCAGCAGTTACGGACAGGGGGCTCCCTCCTACGAGCAGTACTTC.